This T cell receptor beta chain was sequenced in a study of blood T cell repertoires in COVID-19. Study-level background: Whether acute or convalescent, the COVID-19 samples came from the United States, Italy and Spain. Sources were T cells, B-cell-depleted T cells, or PBMCs; the material itself was cDNA or gDNA.

Produced via immunoSEQ multiplex PCR; TCRdb's table is partial and in-frame only. The data show about 110,000 clones, 88% seen once. This TCR came from a human donor in a cohort sampled during active COVID-19. Material for sequencing was peripheral blood.

The CDR3 nucleotides read TGTGCCAGCAGCCCTCCAGTGGGACTAGGGGACGAGCAGTTCTTC. Its protein product is CASSPPVGLGDEQFF. The rearrangement links TRBV7-2 to TRBJ2-1, with 8 positions matching TRBD2. V was clipped by 5 bases and J by 10 bases; unmatched bases: 13. Germline V gene data show CDR1 as SGHTA and CDR2 as FQGNSA. The CDR3 has 15 residues.